The 16 T cell receptor beta chains below come from one sample, sequenced in a study of radiation and T cells in renal cell carcinoma. Time point given: blood 2 weeks post-SBRT. As for treatment: 15 Gy SBRT to primary tumor, nephrectomy 4 weeks later. Sequenced by immunoSEQ multiplex PCR; TCRdb stores in-frame clones only, minus some. The sample has roughly 130,000 clones, 85% to 90% seen once. The starting material was blood, obtained from a patient whose treatment included radiotherapy and nephrectomy. These receptors came from a woman in her 70s with renal cell carcinoma.

V gene TRBV25-1 combines with J gene TRBJ2-7, with D maybe TRBD2 (5 bases). Trimming pared 0 bases from V and 3 bases from J, leaving 6 bases between. Germline CDR1 and CDR2: MGHDK and SYGVNS. The CDR3 length is 13 residues. Written as DNA, the CDR3 is TGTGCCAGCAGTGAATACGGGGTCTACGAGCAGTACTTC. It specifies CASSEYGVYEQYF.

The CDR3 DNA is TGTGCCAGCAGTTGGGTCTATGGCTACACCTTC. Its protein is CASSWVYGYTF. The chain recombines TRBV28 with TRBJ1-2; no clear D gene. V was cut by 4 bases and J by 4 bases, with 4 bases left in between. This CDR3 has 11 amino acids. Germline V CDR1 and CDR2: MDHEN, SYDVKM.

This sequence joins TRBV11-2 and TRBJ2-1; 10 nucleotides line up with TRBD1. After removal of 4 bases from V and 6 bases from J, the junction contained 6 bases not matched to a gene. The CDR3 contains 15 residues. From germline, CDR1 is SGHAT and CDR2 FQNNGV. The CDR3 here is CASSWGDRGFNEQFF. As DNA, the CDR3 is TGTGCCAGCAGCTGGGGGGACAGGGGATTCAATGAGCAGTTCTTC.

The genes are TRBV30 and TRBJ2-6; no clear D. V was pared by 5 bases and J by 0 bases, with 8 bases between. The germline V gene encodes CDR1 GTSNPN and CDR2 SVGIG (reference sequence). CDR3 length equals 14 residues. CDR3 region: CAWRQASGANVLTF. CDR3 nucleotide sequence: TGTGCCTGGCGTCAGGCCTCTGGGGCCAACGTCCTGACTTTC.

DNA for the CDR3: TGTGCCAGCAGCGACGGTCCGAACACTGAAGCTTTCTTT. Protein sequence: CASSDGPNTEAFF. V usage is TRBV7-2 and J usage is TRBJ1-1, with D uncertain. The CDR3 is 13 residues long. V was clipped by 5 bases and J by 1 base, with 8 bases between them. In germline, CDR1 is SGHTA, CDR2 FQGNSA.

The chain uses TRBV6-1 and TRBJ1-5; TRBD1 matches at 7 bases. V shed 7 bases, J shed 3 bases, and the junction held 6 bases outside the gene matches. The CDR3 spans 14 residues. CDR1 and CDR2 from the germline V gene are MNHNS and SASEGT. For the CDR3, the DNA is TGTGCCAGCAATTGGGACAGCCCCAATCAGCCCCAGCATTTT. Protein: CASNWDSPNQPQHF.

V and J are TRBV5-6 and TRBJ2-3; 12 nucleotides match TRBD1. CDR1 and CDR2 (germline): SGHDT, YYEEEE. Trimming at V came to 1 base and at J to 3 bases, leaving 12 bases not matched to a gene. This CDR3 spans 19 amino acids. CDR3 residues: CASSLRASGTGGTTDTQYF. CDR3 DNA: TGTGCCAGCAGCTTGAGGGCTTCCGGGACAGGGGGCACGACAGATACGCAGTATTTT.

The chain links TRBV6-5 to TRBJ1-4; D remains ambiguous. The CDR3 runs to 12 residues. Germline V gene data show CDR1 as MNHEY and CDR2 as SVGAGI. Between the trimmed V and J ends, which lost 2 bases and 5 bases, there was a span of 3 bases. The DNA for the CDR3 is TGTGCCAGCAGTTACCGGAATGAAAAACTGTTTTTT. Protein: CASSYRNEKLFF.

The chain has TRBV5-4 and TRBJ2-3; D gene unclear. V was cut by 0 bases and J by 4 bases, with 9 bases left in between. The germline gives CDR1 SGHNT, CDR2 YYREEE (reference sequence). This CDR3 region has 14 residues. DNA for the CDR3: TGTGCCAGCAGCTTGGTCGGAAGGTCAGATACGCAGTATTTT. Translation gives CASSLVGRSDTQYF.

CDR3 residues: CASRKNGQNTEAFF. The CDR3 DNA follows: TGTGCCAGCAGAAAAAACGGACAGAACACTGAAGCTTTCTTT. This chain connects TRBV6-6 to TRBJ1-1; D is perhaps TRBD1 (5 bases). This CDR3 has 14 residues. The germline CDR1 and CDR2 sequences are MNHNY and SVGAGI (reference sequence). V lost 6 bases and J lost 1, with 12 bases in between.

V is TRBV6-5 and J is TRBJ2-3; D is perhaps TRBD2 (6 bases). The CDR3 length is 15 residues. Germline V CDR1 and CDR2: MNHEY, SVGAGI. Trimming cost V 8 bases and J 2 bases, with 17 bases left between them. CDR3 loop: CASRGPGLTTDTQYF. DNA of the CDR3: TGTGCCAGCCGTGGACCGGGACTTACCACAGATACGCAGTATTTT.

The chain is built from TRBV5-1 and TRBJ2-3; no clear D. This CDR3 is built from 13 residues. From germline, CDR1 is SGHRS and CDR2 YFSETQ. V was shortened by 4 bases and J by 4 bases, with 10 bases between the two germline ends. CDR3 residues: CASSGREADTQYF. The DNA of the CDR3 is TGCGCCAGCAGCGGACGAGAGGCAGATACGCAGTATTTT.

The chain is built from TRBV7-9 and TRBJ1-1; 8 bases match TRBD1. CDR3 length: 15 residues. The junction had 5 bases not matched to a gene; V was cut back by 1 base and J by 4 bases. Germline V gives CDR1 SEHNR, CDR2 FQNEAQ (reference sequence). The CDR3 DNA reads as TGTGCCAGCAGCTTAGAACCTACAGGGGGCACTGAAGCTTTCTTT. Encoded protein: CASSLEPTGGTEAFF.

The chain uses TRBV7-6 and TRBJ2-5, with D perhaps TRBD1 or TRBD2 (5 bases each). CDR1 and CDR2 from the germline V gene are SGHVS and FNYEAQ. The CDR3 length is 17 residues. Deletions cut 4 bases from V and 5 bases from J, with 23 bases between. In DNA form, the CDR3 reads TGTGCCAGCAGCTCCAGTTTACTAGGGATGGGGCTTGAGACCCAGTACTTC. Its translation: CASSSSLLGMGLETQYF.

Here the CDR3 DNA reads TGTGCCAGTAGTGGGGGACAGGGGGCGCGAAGGAAGACCCAGTACTTC. Protein sequence: CASSGGQGARRKTQYF. This chain uses TRBV19 with TRBJ2-5; 12 nucleotides line up with TRBD1. V lost 5 bases to trimming and J lost 6 bases; unmatched junction nucleotides: 10. This CDR3 spans 16 amino acids. CDR1 LNHDA and CDR2 SQIVND come from the germline V gene (reference sequence).

The gene calls are TRBV5-5 and TRBJ2-3; D not certain. Germline V gene sequence: CDR1 SGHKS, CDR2 YYEKEE (reference sequence). V was trimmed by 0 bases and J by 5 bases, leaving 7 bases between them. The CDR3 is 13 amino acids. The CDR3 spells CASSLGGEDTQYF. The CDR3 bases are TGTGCCAGCAGCTTGGGAGGAGAAGATACGCAGTATTTT.